Shown below are 23 T cell receptor beta chains from a single sample sequenced in a study of blood T cells in healthy people across ages. The use of a sample-barcoded 5' primer and a J-beta primer mix characterized a second PCR of roughly 6 to 11 cycles. MiXCR was run by TCRdb on the 5' RACE reads, yielding one entry per CDR3 protein. The sample lists around 800,000 distinct CDR3 sequences, more than 40% occurring once. Sequenced material: blood. These receptors were obtained from a man between 60 and 75 years old in good health.

In nucleotides, the CDR3 is TGTGCCAGCAGCCCCCGGGGAGCGGGGGCGGATACGCAGTATTTT. Residues: CASSPRGAGADTQYF. The chain employs TRBV7-8 and TRBJ2-3, with 8 bases fitting TRBD2. CDR3 length equals 15 residues. Germline CDR1 is SGHVS and CDR2 is FQNEAQ. J was trimmed by 6 bases and V by 5 bases; bases with no gene match: 10.

This clonotype was counted many times. This chain connects TRBV29-1 to TRBJ2-7, with 11 bases fitting TRBD1. Germline lookup yields CDR1 SQVTM and CDR2 ANQGSEA. This CDR3 has 14 residues. With V trimmed by 3 bases and J by 3 bases, 4 bases remained unmatched. The CDR3 is CSVDGDRGDYEQYF. The CDR3 nucleotides read TGCAGCGTTGATGGGGACAGGGGGGACTACGAGCAGTACTTC.

This clonotype has only a few counts. V usage is TRBV20-1 and J usage is TRBJ2-3; 10 positions agree with TRBD2. The CDR3 sequence is 18 residues long. Looked up from germline, CDR1 is DFQATT and CDR2 is SNEGSKA (reference sequence). Trimming at V came to 6 bases and at J to 0 bases, leaving 15 bases not matched to a gene. CDR3 sequence (DNA): TGCAGTGCCCAATCCGGGACTAGCGAATTTACTAGCACAGATACGCAGTATTTT. As protein: CSAQSGTSEFTSTDTQYF.

Regarding this clonotype: The junction differs from germline at one of its ends, possibly a read error. The gene calls are TRBV6-2 or TRBV6-3 and TRBJ2-5, with D perhaps matching TRBD2 (7 bases). CDR3 length: 14 residues. Germline V CDR1 and CDR2: MNHEY, SVGEGT. CDR3 DNA sequence: TGTACCAGCACCCGGGGGGCTATCCAAGAGACCCAGTACTTC. It translates to CTSTRGAIQETQYF.

This clonotype was seen a few times. The rearrangement links TRBV4-3 to TRBJ2-1, with D possibly TRBD1 on 6 matching bases. V was clipped by 1 base and J by 0 bases, with 16 bases between them. The length of the CDR3 is 18 residues. Germline CDR1 and CDR2: LGHNA and YSLEER. The CDR3 DNA reads as TGCGCCAGCAGCCAAGCCCGGACAGCTTATAGCTCCTACAATGAGCAGTTCTTC. Translation gives CASSQARTAYSSYNEQFF.

As to this clonotype: A read error may explain this, as a much larger clone is one base away. The J gene is TRBJ2-1, the V gene TRBV24-1, with 7 bases identical to TRBD2. The V gene's germline CDR1 is KGHDR and CDR2 SFDVKD. J was trimmed by 8 bases and V by 3 bases; bases with no gene match: 6. This CDR3 region has 14 residues. The chain's CDR3 is CATSDGSGAYEQFF. In nucleotides, the CDR3 is TGTGCCACCAGTGATGGGAGCGGGGCGTATGAGCAGTTCTTC.

The chain carries TRBV29-1 and TRBJ2-1; D gene unclear. The CDR3 has 11 amino acids. Germline V gene lookup returns CDR1 SQVTM and CDR2 ANQGSEA. V was clipped by 5 bases and J by 10 bases, with 12 bases between them. The CDR3 DNA follows: TGCAGCGTTCGTCTGGCGTTCGAGCAGTTCTTC. This encodes CSVRLAFEQFF.

DNA for the CDR3: TGTGCCAGCAGCTTCGGCGGGGGGTTGAGGGAGCAGTACTTC. It yields the protein CASSFGGGLREQYF. The genes are TRBV13 and TRBJ2-7; 8 bases line up with TRBD2. Germline trimming cut 3 bases from V and 7 bases from J; bases unmatched to any gene: 8. The CDR3 consists of 14 residues. From germline, CDR1 is PRHDT and CDR2 FYEKMQ (reference sequence).

The DNA of the CDR3 is TGTGCCAGCAGTGACGCTGGGGGCGATGGTCAGCCCCAGCATTTT. Translating it yields CASSDAGGDGQPQHF. The chain carries TRBV25-1 and TRBJ1-5; TRBD1 is a possible D gene (6 bases). Per germline, CDR1 MGHDK and CDR2 SYGVNS. V dropped 3 bases and J dropped 6 bases, with 15 bases sitting between them. The CDR3 loop spans 15 amino acids.

The chain has TRBV18 and TRBJ2-1; the match to TRBD1 covers 7 bases. The V gene end was trimmed by 3 bases and the J gene end by 0 bases; junction bases not matched to a gene: 5. Germline lookup yields CDR1 KGHSH and CDR2 LQKENI. The CDR3 extends over 16 amino acids. The CDR3 spells CASSPNRGSSYNEQFF. CDR3 nucleotide sequence: TGTGCCAGCTCACCCAACAGGGGTAGCTCCTACAATGAGCAGTTCTTC. Full variable domain (outside the CDR3, taken from reference TRBV18 and TRBJ2-1): NAGVMQNPRHLVRRRGQEARLRCSPMKGHSHVYWYRQLPEEGLKFMVYLQKENIIDESGMPKERFSAEFPKEGPSILRIQQVVRGDSAAYFCASSPNRGSSYNEQFFGPGTRLTVL.

The V call is TRBV11-2, the J call TRBJ2-3; 10 bases are shared with TRBD2. The germline gives CDR1 SGHAT, CDR2 FQNNGV. The CDR3 runs to 16 residues. The junction had 5 bases not matched to a gene; V was cut back by 3 bases and J by 2 bases. The CDR3 region has the DNA TGTGCCAGCAGCTTTACTAGCGGGGTTTACACAGATACGCAGTATTTT. Translating it yields CASSFTSGVYTDTQYF.

The table lists this clonotype with a few counts. V usage is TRBV7-9 and J usage is TRBJ1-2; D is possibly TRBD1 (5 bases). CDR1 and CDR2 (germline): SEHNR, FQNEAQ (reference sequence). The germline V and J ends were trimmed by 5 bases and 4 bases, with 14 bases remaining between them. The CDR3 covers 14 residues. CDR3 coding DNA: TGTGCCAGCAGCCCCCAAGCAGGGAGCTATGGCTACACCTTC. Residues: CASSPQAGSYGYTF.

This clonotype has more than one count but fewer than ten. J is TRBJ2-3 and V is TRBV9; 7 bases fit TRBD2. Per germline, CDR1 SGDLS and CDR2 YYNGEE. Trimming at V came to 4 bases and at J to 5 bases, leaving 10 bases not matched to a gene. This CDR3 has 15 residues. CDR3 residues: CASSSSGLLRDTQYF. The DNA of the CDR3 is TGTGCCAGCAGCTCTAGCGGACTCCTGAGAGATACGCAGTATTTT.

This clonotype has only a few counts. The rearrangement uses TRBV11-3 and TRBJ2-4; 9 nucleotides match TRBD1. Germline values: CDR1 SGHNT, CDR2 YENEEA. The CDR3 runs 15 residues. The trim removed 7 bases at V and 4 bases at J, leaving 8 bases unmatched. DNA for the CDR3: TGTGCCAGCAACCAGACCGGGACAGGGAAAAACATTCAGTACTTC. As protein: CASNQTGTGKNIQYF.

About this clonotype itself: Sequence at one end of the junction differs from germline and may be a read error. The rearrangement links TRBV4-1 to TRBJ2-2; D possibly corresponds to TRBD2 (6 bases). The germline V gene encodes CDR1 MGHRA and CDR2 YSYEKL. The CDR3 is made up of 20 amino acids. DNA of the CDR3: TGCGCCAGCAGCCAAAGGGAGGACCTGAAAAACGTGTTCCCACCCGAGGTCGCTGTGTTT. Its translation is CASSQREDLKNVFPPEVAVF.

This clonotype was counted a few times. This sequence joins TRBV7-9 and TRBJ1-2; tentative D call: TRBD1 (5 bases). V lost 6 bases, J lost 3 bases, and 11 bases lay in between. There are 13 residues in the CDR3. The germline V gene encodes CDR1 SEHNR and CDR2 FQNEAQ (reference sequence). The DNA of the CDR3 is TGTGCCAGCAGGGCGGGACTGGACTATGGCTACACCTTC. Translation gives CASRAGLDYGYTF.

The chain links TRBV28 to TRBJ2-3; 11 positions agree with TRBD2. Unmatched junction bases numbered 13, after V lost 5 bases and J lost 6 bases. The CDR3 totals 17 residues. Germline V gene data show CDR1 as MDHEN and CDR2 as SYDVKM. The CDR3 coding sequence is TGTGCCAGCAGTCCTTACCCGGGACTAGCGGCCCGGGATACGCAGTATTTT. It yields the protein CASSPYPGLAARDTQYF.

The chain couples TRBV20-1 to TRBJ2-1; a possible D gene is TRBD2 (6 bases). The germline gives CDR1 DFQATT, CDR2 SNEGSKA (reference sequence). V lost 6 bases and J 0 bases, leaving 18 bases between the germline ends. CDR3 size: 16 residues. CDR3 amino acids: CSAPFAGLSSYNEQFF. The CDR3, as DNA: TGCAGTGCCCCCTTCGCGGGACTCAGCTCCTACAATGAGCAGTTCTTC.

This clonotype appeared once. V and J are TRBV28 and TRBJ2-7; 7 nucleotides agree with TRBD1. The CDR3 runs 15 residues. V shed 8 bases and J 2 bases; nucleotides not matched to a gene: 12. Germline V gene lookup returns CDR1 MDHEN and CDR2 SYDVKM. The CDR3 spells CASESRQGVAYEQYF. The CDR3 DNA reads TGTGCCAGCGAATCTCGGCAGGGGGTGGCCTACGAGCAGTACTTC.

The chain couples TRBV25-1 to TRBJ1-1; D might be TRBD1 (6 bases). Looked up from germline, CDR1 is MGHDK and CDR2 is SYGVNS. This CDR3 comprises 14 residues. The V end lost 3 bases, the J end lost 4 bases, and 12 bases lay between the germline ends. The CDR3 region has the DNA TGTGCCAGCAGTGAGGGGGGGGCGTTCACTGAAGCTTTCTTT. As protein: CASSEGGAFTEAFF.

The chain joins TRBV4-3 to TRBJ2-5; 13 nucleotides match TRBD2. V lost 0 bases to trimming and J lost 5 bases; unmatched junction nucleotides: 9. The CDR3 length is 18 residues. Germline CDR1 is LGHNA and CDR2 is YSLEER. This CDR3 reads CASSQDMTSGGLGETQYF. The CDR3 coding sequence is TGCGCCAGCAGCCAAGATATGACTAGCGGGGGGCTTGGGGAGACCCAGTACTTC.

There are a few counts of this clonotype. This chain connects TRBV28 to TRBJ2-5, with a weak D call TRBD2 (6 bases). V was clipped by 6 bases and J by 5 bases, with 25 bases between them. Germline loops: CDR1 MDHEN, CDR2 SYDVKM. The CDR3 is 17 amino acids. CDR3: CASSPPTRDLGWETQYF. The CDR3 region has the DNA TGTGCCAGCAGCCCTCCCACCCGGGACTTAGGGTGGGAGACCCAGTACTTC. Full variable domain (missing parts from reference TRBV28 and TRBJ2-5): DVKVTQSSRYLVKRTGEKVFLECVQDMDHENMFWYRQDPGLGLRLIYFSYDVKMKEKGDIPEGYSVSREKKERFSLILESASTNQTSMYLCASSPPTRDLGWETQYFGPGTRLLVL.

This clonotype turned up a few times. V is TRBV7-9 and J is TRBJ2-7, with a weak D call TRBD1 (6 bases). V was clipped by 5 bases and J by 7 bases, with 15 bases between them. The length of the CDR3 is 13 residues. From germline, CDR1 is SEHNR and CDR2 FQNEAQ (reference sequence). CDR3 in amino acids: CASSQGNSGEQYF. The CDR3 DNA follows: TGTGCCAGCAGCCAGGGGAATTCGGGAGAGCAGTACTTC.